Listed here is a single TCR beta chain. The antigen remains unidentified. The data derive from a study of CD4 T cell repertoires in COVID-19. Study outcomes and limitations: In SARS-CoV and/or HKU1 spike cultures, between 7 and 25% of SARS-CoV-2 clonotypes reappeared.

The CDR3 sequence is 13 residues long. Germline loops: CDR1 SGHTA, CDR2 FQGTGA. Trimming left V 1 base short and J 7 bases short, with 11 bases between. The memory T cells were sequenced right after ex vivo isolation, without culture. Data came from immunoSEQ multiplex PCR; TCRdb stores just in-frame clones and leaves some out. The sample yields fewer than 10,000 clones, under 90% seen once. The chain is built from TRBV7-3 and TRBJ2-7, with D hard to call. The clonotype originates from a human donor who had COVID-19. The material sequenced was effector memory CD4+ T cells from blood, taken before the COVID-19 pandemic. The CDR3 sequence is CASSLMRTGEQYF. The CDR3 region has the DNA TGTGCCAGCAGCTTAATGAGAACCGGGGAGCAGTACTTC.